The next 25 T cell receptor beta chains were all read from a single sample in a study of prognosis after radiotherapy for stage I lung cancer. Multiplex PCR, run in two rounds, amplified TCR beta CDR3 from genomic DNA. Round-one PCR had primers specific to each TRBV and TRBJ gene. TCRdb independently ran MiXCR on the multiplex PCR reads; one entry per CDR3 protein. The table has some 30,000 distinct CDR3 sequences, 40% to 60% seen once. Sample: PBMCs, taken before or after stereotactic body radiation therapy (not recorded which). These receptors were collected from a donor at least 50 years old with non-small cell lung cancer.

This clonotype appeared many times. The V and J genes are TRBV10-3 and TRBJ2-1, with D unresolved. Per germline, CDR1 ENHRY and CDR2 SYGVKD. The CDR3 runs to 14 residues. Trimming pared 3 bases from V and 7 bases from J, leaving 13 bases between. CDR3 bases: TGTGCCATCAGTGACGGATCGAGAAGTAATGAGCAGTTCTTC. It translates to CAISDGSRSNEQFF.

This clonotype was counted at least ten times. The chain joins TRBV12-3 or TRBV12-4 to TRBJ1-1; no definite D call. V was pared by 5 bases and J by 5 bases, with 9 bases between. The CDR3 has 12 amino acids. The CDR3 DNA follows: TGTGCCAGCAGTCGATTGGGGACTGAAGCTTTCTTT. This translates into CASSRLGTEAFF.

With regard to this clonotype: Given a much more abundant clone one base away, this may be a read error. The chain is built from TRBV4-3 and TRBJ2-5; D gene uncertain. Germline-derived CDR1 and CDR2 are LGHNA and YSLEER. CDR3 length: 15 amino acids. In DNA, the CDR3 is TGCGCCAGCATCCAAGGGCTAGGTTTTGCGGAGACCCAGTACTTC. It codes for CASIQGLGFAETQYF.

The table lists this clonotype with many counts. In DNA, the CDR3 is TGTGCCAGCAGGGTGACAGGGACCTTGGGGGAAGCTTTCTTT. Translating it yields CASRVTGTLGEAFF. J is TRBJ1-1 and V is TRBV11-2, with 7 bases that match TRBD1. The germline V gene has CDR1 SGHAT and CDR2 FQNNGV. V gave up 6 bases and J gave up 8 bases; unmatched junction bases: 12. CDR3 length equals 14 residues.

This clonotype is medium-sized in the sample. The chain uses TRBV11-1 and TRBJ2-3, with 9 bases lining up with TRBD1. V shed 3 bases, J shed 4 bases, and the junction held 5 bases outside the gene matches. The CDR3 has 15 residues. Germline V CDR1 and CDR2: SGHAT, FQDESV (reference sequence). The CDR3 region is CASSFGTGLADTQYF. CDR3 in DNA: TGTGCCAGCAGCTTCGGGACAGGGCTCGCAGATACGCAGTATTTT.

This clonotype was recorded at least ten times. J is TRBJ2-1 and V is TRBV6-2 or TRBV6-3, with D perhaps assigned TRBD1 or TRBD2 (5 bases each). V was cut by 6 bases and J by 5 bases, with 17 bases left in between. This CDR3 is built from 15 residues. Germline CDR1 is MNHEY and CDR2 is SVGEGT. The CDR3 DNA reads as TGTGCCAGCAGACTCACTCCGGGACCAGACAATGAGCAGTTCTTC. Its translation: CASRLTPGPDNEQFF.

This clonotype was counted at least ten times. This rearrangement joins TRBV5-1 to TRBJ2-5; D perhaps matches TRBD2 (6 bases). Trimming took 4 bases from V and 4 from J, leaving 14 bases between them. The germline V gene encodes CDR1 SGHRS and CDR2 YFSETQ. CDR3 length equals 14 residues. The CDR3 protein is CASSPEGRGETQYF. CDR3 DNA: TGCGCCAGCAGCCCGGAGGGTCGGGGAGAGACCCAGTACTTC.

There are many counts of this clonotype. The chain carries TRBV3-1 and TRBJ2-6; D is uncertain. The CDR3 has 17 residues. Trimming left V 4 bases short and J 0 bases short, with 13 bases between. Germline loops: CDR1 LGHDT, CDR2 YNNKEL (reference sequence). The CDR3 DNA reads as TGTGCCAGCAGCCTAAGGACGCTATCCTCTGGGGCCAACGTCCTGACTTTC. Translating gives CASSLRTLSSGANVLTF.

This clonotype was recorded many times. The V and J genes are TRBV13 and TRBJ2-1; D tentatively reads TRBD1 or TRBD2 (5 bases each). The V end lost 5 bases, the J end lost 7 bases, and 18 bases lay between the germline ends. The CDR3 length is 15 residues. CDR1 is PRHDT and CDR2 is FYEKMQ in the germline V gene (reference sequence). The CDR3 region is CASSPPPPEGNEQFF. CDR3 nucleotides: TGTGCCAGCAGCCCCCCGCCGCCAGAGGGGAATGAGCAGTTCTTC.

The chain recombines TRBV20-1 with TRBJ1-1; possible D gene TRBD1, 6 bases. This CDR3 has 15 residues. Germline V lookup: CDR1 DFQATT, CDR2 SNEGSKA (reference sequence). V was clipped by 4 bases and J by 1 base, with 16 bases between them. CDR3 bases: TGCAGTGCTATAGATATGATAGGGGGGAACACTGAAGCTTTCTTT. Encoded protein: CSAIDMIGGNTEAFF.

This clonotype was observed a single time. A far more abundant clone sits one base away, making this likely a read error. The chain employs TRBV6-2 or TRBV6-3 and TRBJ1-4; D unresolved. V was clipped by 5 bases and J by 10 bases, with 11 bases between them. The germline V gene has CDR1 MNHEY and CDR2 SVGEGT. The CDR3 sequence is 12 residues long. The CDR3 DNA reads as TGTGCCAGCAGTGAATCGCCGGGAAAACTGTTTTTT. Translation: CASSESPGKLFF.

Regarding this clonotype: Compared with germline, one end of the junction differs, possibly owing to a read error. The chain uses TRBV7-9 and TRBJ1-2; D is uncertain. The CDR3 extends over 12 amino acids. Per the germline V gene, CDR1 is SEHNR and CDR2 is FQNEAQ (reference sequence). For the CDR3, the DNA is TGTACCAGCAGCTTCGGTTCAGAAGCCTACACCTTC. Its translation is CTSSFGSEAYTF.

The J gene is TRBJ2-1, the V gene TRBV6-2 or TRBV6-3; no clear D. The V end was cut by 5 bases, the J end by 6 bases, with 14 bases between. CDR1 and CDR2 from the germline V gene are MNHEY and SVGEGT. There are 14 residues in the CDR3. The CDR3 here is CASSPLHTANEQFF. Written as DNA, the CDR3 is TGTGCCAGCAGTCCCCTGCACACGGCCAATGAGCAGTTCTTC.

This clonotype was counted ten times or more. The chain employs TRBV2 and TRBJ1-5; D is ambiguous. This CDR3 has 13 amino acids. The V end lost 6 bases, the J end lost 3 bases, and 9 bases lay between the germline ends. Germline V lookup: CDR1 SNHLY, CDR2 FYNNEI. CDR3: CASSLWANQPQHF. The CDR3 DNA sequence: TGTGCCAGCAGCCTATGGGCCAATCAGCCCCAGCATTTT.

This clonotype appeared a few times. This sequence joins TRBV5-1 and TRBJ1-2; weak D call: TRBD1 (5 bases). Germline V gene sequence: CDR1 SGHRS, CDR2 YFSETQ. V was trimmed by 0 bases and J by 0 bases, leaving 12 bases between them. The CDR3 is made up of 16 amino acids. The CDR3 is CASSLGAQGANYGYTF. As DNA, the CDR3 is TGCGCCAGCAGCTTGGGCGCCCAGGGAGCTAACTATGGCTACACCTTC.

This clonotype was seen at least ten times. The chain joins TRBV7-3 to TRBJ2-1; TRBD2 might be the D (5 bases). Deletions cut 2 bases from V and 4 bases from J, with 9 bases between. Germline assignment: CDR1 SGHTA and CDR2 FQGTGA. CDR3 length: 14 amino acids. The CDR3 bases are TGTGCCAGCAGCTTACGAGGGTTGTACAATGAGCAGTTCTTC. It translates to CASSLRGLYNEQFF.

This clonotype was counted ten times or more. V usage is TRBV20-1 and J usage is TRBJ1-1; TRBD1 is a possible D gene (5 bases). CDR1 DFQATT and CDR2 SNEGSKA come from the germline V gene (reference sequence). The CDR3 length is 13 residues. V lost 6 bases and J 3 bases, leaving 14 bases between the germline ends. The CDR3 nucleotides read TGCAGTGCCAGGGTGGGTCGTGACACTGAAGCTTTCTTT. It specifies CSARVGRDTEAFF.

This clonotype showed up just once. A read error is likely here: a far larger clone is one base away. This chain uses TRBV6-1 with TRBJ2-3; D ambiguous. This CDR3 comprises 15 residues. Germline CDR1 is MNHNS and CDR2 is SASEGT. CDR3 region: CSSSDDVGSLATQYF. In nucleotides, the CDR3 is TGTTCCAGCAGTGACGACGTGGGATCCCTGGCTACGCAGTATTTT.

This clonotype was seen ten or more times. CDR3 in amino acids: CASSLAGTGGAPLHF. In DNA form, the CDR3 reads TGTGCCAGCAGCTTGGCCGGGACAGGGGGCGCACCCCTCCACTTT. This sequence joins TRBV5-5 and TRBJ1-6; TRBD1 matches at 12 bases. Looked up from germline, CDR1 is SGHKS and CDR2 is YYEKEE (reference sequence). This CDR3 has 15 amino acids. V was pared by 0 bases and J by 11 bases, with 3 bases of the junction left unmatched.

This clonotype has at least ten counts. This CDR3 reads CASSGASYNEQFF. In nucleotides, the CDR3 is TGTGCCAGCTCAGGAGCGAGTTACAATGAGCAGTTCTTC. The genes are TRBV18 and TRBJ2-1; D is uncertain. The CDR3 is 13 residues long. Germline V gives CDR1 KGHSH, CDR2 LQKENI. Between the trimmed V and J ends, which lost 5 bases and 4 bases, there was a span of 9 bases.

The rearrangement uses TRBV7-2 and TRBJ2-2; 8 bases are shared with TRBD2. The CDR3 consists of 16 residues. Trimming took 5 bases from V and 9 from J; bases not matched to a gene: 14. CDR1 is SGHTA and CDR2 is FQGNSA in the germline V gene. In nucleotides, the CDR3 is TGTGCCAGCAGCCTAAGAGCGGGGGCGAATACCCGGGAGCTGTTTTTT. It is translated as CASSLRAGANTRELFF. The whole variable domain, remainder taken from reference TRBV7-2 and TRBJ2-2, is GAGVSQSPSNKVTEKGKDVELRCDPISGHTALYWYRQSLGQGLEFLIYFQGNSAPDKSGLPSDRFSAERTGGSVSTLTIQRTQQEDSAVYLCASSLRAGANTRELFFGEGSRLTVL.

This chain joins TRBV4-3 and TRBJ2-4; a weak D match, TRBD2 (6 bases). This CDR3 is 13 amino acids long. CDR1 LGHNA and CDR2 YSLEER come from the germline V gene. The V end lost 0 bases, the J end lost 8 bases, and 8 bases lay between the germline ends. The CDR3 here is CASSQEGGDIQYF. Written as DNA, the CDR3 is TGCGCCAGCAGCCAAGAGGGAGGAGACATTCAGTACTTC.

This clonotype was seen repeatedly, ten times or more. This CDR3 reads CAWNPGIDYEQYF. For the CDR3, the DNA is TGTGCCTGGAACCCAGGGATCGATTACGAGCAGTACTTC. The rearrangement uses TRBV30 and TRBJ2-7, with a tentative D call TRBD1 (5 bases). V dropped 4 bases and J dropped 4 bases, with 14 bases sitting between them. CDR3 length equals 13 residues. Germline V gene lookup returns CDR1 GTSNPN and CDR2 SVGIG (reference sequence). The full variable domain, with the rest looked up from reference TRBV30 and TRBJ2-7, is SQTIHQWPATLVQPVGSPLSLECTVEGTSNPNLYWYRQAAGRGLQLLFYSVGIGQISSEVPQNLSASRPQDRQFILSSKKLLLSDSGFYLCAWNPGIDYEQYFGPGTRLTVT.

There are many counts of this clonotype. The chain joins TRBV5-4 to TRBJ2-3; TRBD2 might be the D (7 bases). Trimming shortened V by 3 bases and J by 5 bases, and 16 bases separated the two germline ends. This CDR3 comprises 15 residues. In germline, CDR1 is SGHNT, CDR2 YYREEE (reference sequence). CDR3 region: CASSYRGGVGDTQYF. The CDR3 DNA follows: TGTGCCAGCAGCTATAGGGGGGGGGTCGGAGATACGCAGTATTTT.

This clonotype was seen at least ten times. This sequence may be a read error, since a much larger clone differs from it by one base. The rearrangement joins TRBV7-3 to TRBJ2-2, with D unresolved. There are 10 residues in the CDR3. V was trimmed by 5 bases and J by 9 bases, leaving 4 bases between them. CDR1 is SGHTA, CDR2 FQGTGA, per germline. The CDR3 here is CASSARELFF. The DNA of the CDR3 is TGTGCCAGCAGCGCCAGGGAGCTGTTTTTT.